Detailed here is one TCR beta chain. This clone was seen more than once but under ten times. Its antigen has not been determined. The record has no base qualities; no much larger clone is one base away. The time point label on this specimen signifies: week 47, end of study. Every vaccine dose consisted of 300 ug of a 20-mer mutant IDH1 peptide in Montanide, administered subcutaneously together with topical imiquimod. Patients received eight vaccinations in weeks 1, 3, 5, 7, 11, 15, 19 and 23, corresponding to visits V03 through V10. All donors had newly diagnosed IDH1-mutant astrocytomas of WHO grade 3 or 4 that showed loss of nuclear ATRX. The samples were drawn from NOA16, a multicentre, single-arm, open-label phase I trial in Germany that tested a mutant IDH1 peptide vaccine in humans for the first time. Genomic DNA for TCRB sequencing was extracted from EDTA blood using the DNeasy Blood and Tissue Kit.

Libraries were built with the immunoSEQ multiplex PCR assay. Following the manufacturer's protocol, the hsTCRB Kit was used to amplify rearranged TCR beta chain sequences. An Illumina MiSeq was used to sequence the TCRB libraries. As for the authors' bioinformatics: Demultiplexing, trimming and gene mapping were performed with the kit vendor's proprietary platform. This immuneACCESS table, as held by TCRdb, lists in-frame sequences with V and J called but not all clones. Of the missing ones, under half trace to an unresolved V gene in checked studies; the others have no known cause. The V and J calls and clone size were taken over from that table, and D and trimming were inferred from the DNA. This sample gives approximately 100,000 clones in total; 85% to 90% of them show up just once. The top ten constitute roughly 0.81% of the sample. The CDR1 and CDR2 encoded by the germline V gene (reference sequence) are GTSNPN and SVGIG. Measured from the cysteine to the phenylalanine, the CDR3 is 11 residues long. Only the CDR3 region is kept as DNA, spanning 33 bases read in frame from base 1. The germline V and J ends show losses of 5 bases and 14 bases respectively, and no gene match explains 2 bases of the junction.

The data stem from a study of a mutant IDH1 vaccine in newly diagnosed glioma (dated by TCRdb to about 2021). With respect to the entire study: Vaccination was initiated 4-6 weeks after radiotherapy alone, or concurrently with temozolomide cycles in the chemotherapy-containing groups. Longitudinal TCRB deep sequencing was done for roughly 23 treated patients, wherever samples were available for exploratory analyses. Before enrollment, patients had received standard therapy of radiotherapy alone, temozolomide alone, or radiochemotherapy with temozolomide; most received the combination. Of the 32 patients who were treated, around 60% were male and 37.5% were female, and the mean age was about 40 years. Peripheral blood samples were drawn at six visits, namely V03 (baseline), V05, V07, V10, V12 and V13. The week-35 safety follow-up took place at visit V12, and the week-47 end of study took place at visit V13. On the study overall, not on this receptor specifically: It was noted by the authors that analyses of patient blood samples could not be reproduced owing to sample limitations. Availability determined which PBMC samples were chosen for TCRB deep sequencing. Vaccine-induced immune responses across multiple MHC alleles were detected in about 92% of patients. Changes in the top peripheral T cell clonotypes picked up by TCRB sequencing did not appear to be linked to pseudoprogression.

The chain is assembled from TRBV30 and TRBJ2-1; 14 nucleotides in the junction match TRBD2. The sequences come from PBMCs, collected from a glioma patient whose treatment included an IDH1 peptide vaccine. This TCR derives from a woman aged 45 to 65 with glioma. Here the CDR3 is given as CAWGGLAGEFF. In nucleotide form, the sequence is TGTGCCTGGGGGGGACTAGCGGGAGAGTTCTTC.